This entry describes one TCR beta chain. The antigen is unknown. The data were taken from a study of cytomegalovirus exposure and HLA in healthy donors. Findings and limits, study-wide: Per a later analysis, 15,000 to 20,000 TCR beta sequences showed association with HLA alleles at 0.05 false discovery rate. Confirmation was obtained in vitro that a few CMV-associated chains are specific for CMV antigens. It was reportedly the case that the classifier diagnosed cytomegalovirus status with high specificity and sensitivity.

The CDR3 is 15 residues long. V gave up 5 bases and J gave up 6 bases, with 20 bases separating them. Germline-derived CDR1 and CDR2 are MDHEN and SYDVKM. Primers: 60 Vbeta forward and 13 Jbeta reverse. Produced via immunoSEQ multiplex PCR; TCRdb's table is partial and in-frame only. Of approximately 120,000 clones in the sample, 75% were seen once. Sequenced material: PBMCs. The source of this sequence is a woman aged 45-65 years in good health and CMV-seronegative. This chain connects TRBV28 to TRBJ2-7, with TRBD2 as a possible D gene (6 bases). This CDR3 is CASSLGALGTGEQYF. The CDR3 DNA reads as TGTGCCAGCAGTCTTGGGGCGTTGGGGACTGGCGAGCAGTACTTC.